A selection of T cell receptor beta chains follows, all from one sample in a study of blood T cell repertoires in COVID-19. Sequencing was performed with immunoSEQ multiplex PCR; in TCRdb, only in-frame clones are kept and a portion is missing. Among about 95,000 clones, about 89% were seen once, and the ten largest hold about a sixth. Input material: peripheral blood. The receptors were sampled from a human donor in a cohort sampled during active COVID-19. CDR3s include the opening cysteine and the closing phenylalanine or tryptophan. A D gene is named only where the DNA matches it firmly. Only some rows state a clone size, as once, few, many or a class for expanded clones.

d_call: .
j_call: TRBJ1-1
v_call: TRBV19
clone_size: .
cdr3_aa: CASSKDRITEAFF
cdr3_nt: TGTGCCAGTAGTAAGGACAGAATCACTGAAGCTTTCTTT

d_call: TRBD1
j_call: TRBJ1-1
v_call: TRBV4-1
clone_size: .
cdr3_aa: CASIGDRGTTEAFF
cdr3_nt: TGCGCCAGCATCGGGGACAGGGGCACCACTGAAGCTTTCTTT

d_call: .
j_call: TRBJ1-4
v_call: TRBV19
clone_size: once
cdr3_aa: CASSIGQGINEKLFF
cdr3_nt: TGTGCCAGTAGTATTGGGCAGGGGATTAATGAAAAACTGTTTTTT

d_call: .
j_call: TRBJ2-3
v_call: TRBV27
clone_size: .
cdr3_aa: CASRRRLEISTDTQYF
cdr3_nt: TGTGCCAGCAGACGGCGGTTGGAAATAAGCACAGATACGCAGTATTTT

d_call: TRBD1
j_call: TRBJ2-5
v_call: TRBV7-2
clone_size: .
cdr3_aa: CASSRDSQETQYF
cdr3_nt: TGTGCCAGCAGCAGGGACAGTCAAGAGACCCAGTACTTC

d_call: .
j_call: TRBJ2-7
v_call: TRBV7-9
clone_size: .
cdr3_aa: CASSLHRDEQYF
cdr3_nt: TGTGCCAGCAGCTTACACAGGGACGAGCAGTACTTC

d_call: .
j_call: TRBJ1-1
v_call: TRBV11-3
clone_size: .
cdr3_aa: CASSYGQGTEAFF
cdr3_nt: TGTGCCAGCAGCTATGGACAAGGAACTGAAGCTTTCTTT

d_call: .
j_call: TRBJ1-1
v_call: TRBV27
clone_size: .
cdr3_aa: CASSLGDEAFF
cdr3_nt: TGTGCCAGCAGTTTGGGAGATGAAGCTTTCTTT

d_call: TRBD1
j_call: TRBJ1-6
v_call: TRBV6-6
clone_size: .
cdr3_aa: CASSYGGQNNSPLHF
cdr3_nt: TGTGCCAGCAGTTACGGGGGACAGAATAATTCACCCCTCCACTTT

d_call: .
j_call: TRBJ2-1
v_call: TRBV19
clone_size: .
cdr3_aa: CASTRAVTRSYNEQFF
cdr3_nt: TGTGCCAGTACGCGAGCGGTGACCCGCTCCTACAATGAGCAGTTCTTC

d_call: .
j_call: TRBJ1-4
v_call: TRBV6-5
clone_size: .
cdr3_aa: CATRSAGLNEKLFF
cdr3_nt: TGTGCCACCCGGTCGGCAGGGCTTAATGAAAAACTGTTTTTT

d_call: TRBD2
j_call: TRBJ2-7
v_call: TRBV14
clone_size: few
cdr3_aa: CASSQGLAGGLEQYF
cdr3_nt: TGTGCCAGCAGCCAAGGGTTAGCGGGGGGCCTCGAGCAGTACTTC

d_call: .
j_call: TRBJ1-5
v_call: TRBV18
clone_size: .
cdr3_aa: CASSSLTPGSNQPQHF
cdr3_nt: TGTGCCAGCTCATCACTGACCCCGGGGAGCAATCAGCCCCAGCATTTT

d_call: TRBD1
j_call: TRBJ2-5
v_call: TRBV2
clone_size: .
cdr3_aa: CASSVSGGWETQYF
cdr3_nt: TGTGCCAGCAGTGTGTCAGGGGGCTGGGAGACCCAGTACTTC

d_call: .
j_call: TRBJ1-1
v_call: TRBV3-1/TRBV3-2
clone_size: .
cdr3_aa: CASSQGATLGTEAFF
cdr3_nt: TGTGCCAGCAGCCAAGGGGCTACCTTAGGCACTGAAGCTTTCTTT

d_call: TRBD2
j_call: TRBJ2-5
v_call: TRBV6-6
clone_size: .
cdr3_aa: CASRVAGRQETQYF
cdr3_nt: TGTGCCAGCAGGGTAGCGGGTCGACAAGAGACCCAGTACTTC

d_call: TRBD1
j_call: TRBJ1-1
v_call: TRBV7-9
clone_size: .
cdr3_aa: CASTKDRGNTEAFF
cdr3_nt: TGTGCCAGCACCAAAGACAGGGGGAACACTGAAGCTTTCTTT

d_call: .
j_call: TRBJ1-1
v_call: TRBV20-1
clone_size: .
cdr3_aa: CSASGRAGLEAFF
cdr3_nt: TGCAGTGCTAGTGGGAGGGCAGGGCTGGAAGCTTTCTTT

d_call: .
j_call: TRBJ1-4
v_call: TRBV19
clone_size: .
cdr3_aa: CASSTPRQGGEKLFF
cdr3_nt: TGTGCCAGTAGTACCCCTCGGCAGGGTGGGGAAAAACTGTTTTTT

d_call: TRBD2
j_call: TRBJ2-1
v_call: TRBV11-2
clone_size: .
cdr3_aa: CASSSERGGRWNEQFF
cdr3_nt: TGTGCCAGCAGCTCCGAGCGGGGGGGCAGGTGGAATGAGCAGTTCTTC

d_call: .
j_call: TRBJ1-5
v_call: TRBV27
clone_size: .
cdr3_aa: CASRREGGTQPQHF
cdr3_nt: TGTGCCAGCCGCAGGGAGGGGGGGACTCAGCCCCAGCATTTT

d_call: .
j_call: TRBJ2-3
v_call: TRBV5-1
clone_size: .
cdr3_aa: CASSPSLGDGGTDTQYF
cdr3_nt: TGCGCCAGCAGCCCTTCCCTGGGCGACGGCGGCACAGATACGCAGTATTTT

d_call: .
j_call: TRBJ1-2
v_call: TRBV7-9
clone_size: .
cdr3_aa: CASYSAGNGYTF
cdr3_nt: TGTGCCAGCTATTCAGCGGGGAATGGCTACACCTTC

d_call: .
j_call: TRBJ1-2
v_call: TRBV27
clone_size: .
cdr3_aa: CASREQGGNYGYTF
cdr3_nt: TGTGCCAGCAGGGAACAGGGCGGGAACTATGGCTACACCTTC

d_call: .
j_call: TRBJ1-2
v_call: TRBV20-1
clone_size: .
cdr3_aa: CSASGGYGYTF
cdr3_nt: TGCAGTGCTAGTGGCGGATATGGCTACACCTTC

d_call: TRBD1
j_call: TRBJ2-7
v_call: TRBV7-9
clone_size: few
cdr3_aa: CASSLGTGYSYEQYF
cdr3_nt: TGTGCCAGCAGCTTAGGGACAGGGTACTCCTACGAGCAGTACTTC

d_call: TRBD1
j_call: TRBJ2-7
v_call: TRBV28
clone_size: .
cdr3_aa: CARDRPYEQYF
cdr3_nt: TGTGCCAGGGACAGGCCCTACGAGCAGTACTTC

d_call: .
j_call: TRBJ1-1
v_call: TRBV5-5
clone_size: .
cdr3_aa: CASSGLSAFF
cdr3_nt: TGTGCCAGCAGCGGGCTTTCAGCTTTCTTT

d_call: .
j_call: TRBJ1-1
v_call: TRBV5-8
clone_size: once
cdr3_aa: CASSDGGGPNTEAFF
cdr3_nt: TGTGCCAGCAGCGATGGGGGGGGACCGAACACTGAAGCTTTCTTT

d_call: .
j_call: TRBJ1-2
v_call: TRBV9
clone_size: .
cdr3_aa: CASSVAGGQKNYGYTF
cdr3_nt: TGTGCCAGCAGCGTAGCCGGTGGGCAGAAGAACTATGGCTACACCTTC

d_call: .
j_call: TRBJ1-1
v_call: TRBV25-1
clone_size: .
cdr3_aa: CASLREFEAFF
cdr3_nt: TGTGCCAGCCTCCGGGAGTTTGAAGCTTTCTTT

d_call: .
j_call: TRBJ2-6
v_call: TRBV27
clone_size: .
cdr3_aa: CASSEAGANVLTF
cdr3_nt: TGTGCCAGCAGCGAGGCTGGGGCCAACGTCCTGACTTTC

d_call: TRBD1
j_call: TRBJ2-3
v_call: TRBV5-1
clone_size: few
cdr3_aa: CASSSNRGLKDTQYF
cdr3_nt: TGCGCCAGCAGCTCCAACAGGGGGCTTAAAGATACGCAGTATTTT

d_call: TRBD1
j_call: TRBJ1-2
v_call: TRBV15
clone_size: .
cdr3_aa: CATSPRDSTNYGYTF
cdr3_nt: TGTGCCACCAGCCCTCGGGACAGCACTAACTATGGCTACACCTTC

d_call: TRBD1
j_call: TRBJ2-7
v_call: TRBV6-2/TRBV6-3
clone_size: few
cdr3_aa: CASSLGQPREQYF
cdr3_nt: TGTGCCAGCAGTTTGGGACAGCCTCGCGAGCAGTACTTC

d_call: .
j_call: TRBJ1-3
v_call: TRBV7-9
clone_size: .
cdr3_aa: CASSFTGSYSGNTIYF
cdr3_nt: TGTGCCAGCAGCTTCACAGGGTCTTACTCTGGAAACACCATATATTTT

d_call: TRBD1
j_call: TRBJ2-7
v_call: TRBV25-1
clone_size: .
cdr3_aa: CASSGTGTGSSEQYF
cdr3_nt: TGTGCCAGCAGTGGCACCGGGACAGGGTCCTCCGAGCAGTACTTC

d_call: .
j_call: TRBJ1-1
v_call: TRBV6-5
clone_size: .
cdr3_aa: CASSSLTGNTEAFF
cdr3_nt: TGTGCCAGCAGTTCTCTGACTGGGAACACTGAAGCTTTCTTT

d_call: .
j_call: TRBJ1-4
v_call: TRBV3-1/TRBV3-2
clone_size: .
cdr3_aa: CASSQVTPLELGGEKLFF
cdr3_nt: TGTGCCAGCAGCCAAGTTACCCCTCTCGAACTAGGGGGTGAAAAACTGTTTTTT

d_call: .
j_call: TRBJ1-1
v_call: TRBV10-3
clone_size: .
cdr3_aa: CAISEGGENTEAFF
cdr3_nt: TGTGCCATCAGTGAGGGCGGGGAGAACACTGAAGCTTTCTTT

d_call: TRBD2
j_call: TRBJ2-7
v_call: TRBV12-3/TRBV12-4
clone_size: few
cdr3_aa: CASSNGLAGRQYF
cdr3_nt: TGTGCCAGCAGTAATGGACTAGCGGGGAGGCAGTACTTC

d_call: TRBD2
j_call: TRBJ2-5
v_call: TRBV14
clone_size: .
cdr3_aa: CASSQGFQRGLQETQYF
cdr3_nt: TGTGCCAGCAGCCAAGGTTTCCAGCGGGGGCTCCAAGAGACCCAGTACTTC

d_call: TRBD2
j_call: TRBJ2-7
v_call: TRBV7-2
clone_size: .
cdr3_aa: CASSLSAGDPYEQYF
cdr3_nt: TGTGCCAGCAGCTTATCCGCGGGGGACCCCTACGAGCAGTACTTC

d_call: .
j_call: TRBJ2-1
v_call: TRBV3-1/TRBV3-2
clone_size: .
cdr3_aa: CASSQSILRDEQFF
cdr3_nt: TGTGCCAGCAGCCAATCTATCTTGCGCGATGAGCAGTTCTTC

d_call: .
j_call: TRBJ2-1
v_call: TRBV7-9
clone_size: .
cdr3_aa: CASSHRTSSYNEQFF
cdr3_nt: TGTGCCAGCAGTCACAGGACCAGCTCCTACAATGAGCAGTTCTTC

d_call: .
j_call: TRBJ2-7
v_call: TRBV21-1
clone_size: .
cdr3_aa: CASSPVGQGTFFYEQYF
cdr3_nt: .

d_call: .
j_call: TRBJ1-6
v_call: TRBV11-2
clone_size: .
cdr3_aa: CASSPRGQAYNSPLHF
cdr3_nt: TGTGCCAGCAGCCCACGGGGACAAGCCTATAATTCACCCCTCCACTTT

d_call: .
j_call: TRBJ1-2
v_call: TRBV18
clone_size: .
cdr3_aa: CASSPQGQARFPALHTF
cdr3_nt: TGTGCCAGCTCACCACAAGGTCAGGCCCGCTTCCCAGCCCTACACACCTTC

d_call: .
j_call: TRBJ1-1
v_call: TRBV9
clone_size: once
cdr3_aa: CASSVAGGEAFF
cdr3_nt: TGTGCCAGCAGCGTAGCCGGGGGTGAAGCTTTCTTT

d_call: .
j_call: TRBJ1-3
v_call: TRBV20-1
clone_size: .
cdr3_aa: CSASAGNTIYF
cdr3_nt: TGCAGTGCTAGCGCTGGAAACACCATATATTTT

d_call: TRBD1
j_call: TRBJ1-1
v_call: TRBV5-1
clone_size: .
cdr3_aa: CASSPRGVNTEAFF
cdr3_nt: TGCGCCAGCAGCCCCAGGGGGGTCAACACTGAAGCTTTCTTT

d_call: .
j_call: TRBJ1-2
v_call: TRBV3-1/TRBV3-2
clone_size: .
cdr3_aa: CASSQDRVAYGYTF
cdr3_nt: TGTGCCAGCAGCCAAGACAGGGTGGCGTATGGCTACACCTTC

d_call: TRBD2
j_call: TRBJ2-3
v_call: TRBV5-1
clone_size: .
cdr3_aa: CASSLVGLAGSGTDTQYF
cdr3_nt: TGCGCCAGCAGCTTGGTGGGGCTAGCGGGGTCCGGCACAGATACGCAGTATTTT

d_call: .
j_call: TRBJ2-3
v_call: TRBV28
clone_size: once
cdr3_aa: CASNHRDTQYF
cdr3_nt: TGTGCCAGCAACCACAGGGATACGCAGTATTTT

d_call: TRBD1
j_call: TRBJ2-7
v_call: TRBV20-1
clone_size: .
cdr3_aa: CSASPGGSEQYF
cdr3_nt: TGCAGTGCTAGTCCAGGGGGCAGTGAGCAGTACTTC